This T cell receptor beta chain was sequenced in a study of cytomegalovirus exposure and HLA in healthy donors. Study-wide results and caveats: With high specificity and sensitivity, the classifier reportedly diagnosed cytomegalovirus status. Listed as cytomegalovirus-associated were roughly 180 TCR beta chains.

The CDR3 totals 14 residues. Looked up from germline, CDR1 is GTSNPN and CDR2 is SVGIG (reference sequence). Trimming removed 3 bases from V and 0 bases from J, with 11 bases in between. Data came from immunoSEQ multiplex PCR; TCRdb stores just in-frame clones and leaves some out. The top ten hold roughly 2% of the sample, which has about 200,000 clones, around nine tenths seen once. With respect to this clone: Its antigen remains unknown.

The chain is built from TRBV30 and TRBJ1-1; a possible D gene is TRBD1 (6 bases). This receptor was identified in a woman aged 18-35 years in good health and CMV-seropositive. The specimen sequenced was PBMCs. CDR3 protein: CAWSRGQLNTEAFF. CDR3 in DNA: TGTGCCTGGAGCCGAGGACAGTTGAACACTGAAGCTTTCTTT.